Following are 30 T cell receptor beta chains from one sample sequenced in a study of regulatory T cells in long-lasting Graves disease. Time point here: newly diagnosed GD, antithyroid drugs for less than 3 months. Scientists built the TCR library using RNA that was extracted from PBMCs. The authors built TCR beta libraries using iRepertoire HTBI primers and Arm-PCR of CDR3 regions. TCRdb passed the multiplex PCR reads through MiXCR, listing each CDR3 protein once. The data show about 370,000 distinct CDR3 sequences, around 16% seen once. The specimen was peripheral blood mononuclear cells (PBMCs), collected at new diagnosis, from a patient treated with antithyroid drugs. Receptors originate from a female donor with Graves disease.

The V and J genes are TRBV12-3 or TRBV12-4 and TRBJ2-1; no reliable D call. V was pared by 1 base and J by 5 bases, with 9 bases between. This CDR3 comprises 14 residues. The CDR3 coding sequence is TGTGCCAGCAGTTTAGTGGGCACGAACAATGAGCAGTTCTTC. The encoded protein is CASSLVGTNNEQFF.

This clonotype was picked up many times. Since no conserved phenylalanine or tryptophan closes the CDR3, a read error is the likely cause. The J gene is TRBJ2-7, the V gene TRBV15; 10 bases align to TRBD1. This CDR3 contains 14 residues. V trimming: 6 bases; J trimming: 2 bases; junction bases outside the gene matches: 4. Germline CDR1 reads LNHNV; CDR2 reads YYDKDF (reference sequence). CDR3 sequence reads: CATSRDRGTYEQYL. In DNA, the CDR3 is TGTGCCACCAGTAGGGACAGGGGAACCTACGAGCAGTACCTC.

This clonotype was seen many times. The genes are TRBV27 and TRBJ2-1; possible D gene TRBD2, 5 bases. Germline CDR1 is MNHEY and CDR2 is SMNVEV (reference sequence). V shed 6 bases and J shed 7 bases, with 16 bases lying between them. The length of the CDR3 is 14 residues. The CDR3 protein is CASRWEPARNEQFF. The CDR3 DNA follows: TGTGCCAGCAGGTGGGAGCCGGCTCGAAATGAGCAGTTCTTC.

This clonotype appeared many times. The V and J genes are TRBV28 and TRBJ1-1; D is perhaps TRBD1 (5 bases). The length of the CDR3 is 13 residues. From germline, CDR1 is MDHEN and CDR2 SYDVKM. V lost 5 bases and J lost 8, with 15 bases in between. In nucleotides, the CDR3 is TGTGCCAGCAGTCCGATCGACAGAGCCGAAGCTTTCTTT. It codes for CASSPIDRAEAFF. Full variable domain (outside the CDR3, taken from reference TRBV28 and TRBJ1-1): DVKVTQSSRYLVKRTGEKVFLECVQDMDHENMFWYRQDPGLGLRLIYFSYDVKMKEKGDIPEGYSVSREKKERFSLILESASTNQTSMYLCASSPIDRAEAFFGQGTRLTVV.

The sample holds many counts of this clonotype. The genes are TRBV28 and TRBJ1-3, with D tentatively TRBD1 (5 bases). Germline loops: CDR1 MDHEN, CDR2 SYDVKM. The CDR3 totals 16 residues. The ends were cut back, 4 bases at V and 0 bases at J, with 13 bases in the middle. As DNA, the CDR3 is TGTGCCAGCAGTTGGGGCGAGCCGAGCTCTGGAAACACCATATATTTT. Translating it yields CASSWGEPSSGNTIYF.

The rearrangement joins TRBV7-9 to TRBJ2-1, with TRBD1 matching 8 bases. The germline CDR1 and CDR2 sequences are SEHNR and FQNEAQ (reference sequence). With 4 bases clipped from V and 6 bases from J, the junction kept 14 bases outside the gene matches. The CDR3 consists of 17 residues. CDR3 loop: CASSWLTGTGGINEQFF. CDR3 in DNA: TGTGCCAGCAGCTGGTTGACCGGGACAGGAGGAATCAATGAGCAGTTCTTC.

This sequence joins TRBV6-2 or TRBV6-3 and TRBJ2-1; D remains ambiguous. Between the trimmed V and J ends, which lost 0 bases and 4 bases, there was a span of 16 bases. The CDR3 is 17 residues long. In germline, CDR1 is MNHEY, CDR2 SVGEGT. CDR3 region: CASSYSIARVVYNEQFF. Written as DNA, the CDR3 is TGTGCCAGCAGTTACTCGATAGCTCGGGTTGTGTACAATGAGCAGTTCTTC.

This clonotype was seen ten or more times. This chain uses TRBV6-2 or TRBV6-3 with TRBJ1-2; 8 nucleotides line up with TRBD1. The CDR3 extends over 14 amino acids. CDR1 MNHEY and CDR2 SVGEGT come from the germline V gene. Unmatched junction bases numbered 5, after V lost 2 bases and J lost 6 bases. In nucleotides, the CDR3 is TGTGCCAGCAGTTACGCGACAGGGGTGAATGGCTACACCTTC. Translated, it gives CASSYATGVNGYTF.

This clonotype was seen a few times. It is likely a read error, because the conserved phenylalanine at the end of the CDR3 is missing. No DNA is shown, since the ends of the CDR3 on it are uncertain; the CDR3 is the one TCRdb lists. The chain uses TRBV6-1 and TRBJ1-5; the D call in the table, TRBD1, was not verified against the DNA. The germline V gene has CDR1 MNHNS and CDR2 SASEGT. The CDR3 has 10 residues if both end residues are counted. The CDR3 loop is CASSREVWGI.

The chain carries TRBV18 and TRBJ2-3; TRBD2 matches at 9 bases. Losses at the gene ends were 3 bases for V and 1 base for J; bases not matched to a gene: 2. Germline V CDR1 and CDR2: KGHSH, LQKENI. This CDR3 has 15 amino acids. CDR3 protein: CASSPWTSGTDTQYF. Here the CDR3 DNA reads TGTGCCAGCTCACCCTGGACTAGCGGCACAGATACGCAGTATTTT.

This clonotype was seen ten or more times. The J gene is TRBJ1-1, the V gene TRBV19, with unresolved D. CDR3 length: 16 residues. The V end was cut by 7 bases, the J end by 2 bases, with 20 bases between. CDR1 and CDR2 from the germline V gene are LNHDA and SQIVND (reference sequence). CDR3 DNA sequence: TGTGCCAGTAAATTAACCCAGGCAGTCCCTAACACTGAAGCTTTCTTT. Encoded protein: CASKLTQAVPNTEAFF.

The J gene is TRBJ1-1, the V gene TRBV2, with D perhaps TRBD1 (5 bases). The V gene's germline CDR1 is SNHLY and CDR2 FYNNEI. This CDR3 is 13 amino acids long. Trimming removed 10 bases at V and 1 base at J, with 13 bases between. The chain's CDR3 is CATETGANTEAFF. In nucleotides, the CDR3 is TGTGCCACCGAGACTGGGGCGAACACTGAAGCTTTCTTT.

This clonotype was seen a few times. The CDR3 sequence: CASSQFGAGELFF. The CDR3 bases are TGCGCCAGCAGCCAATTCGGGGCCGGGGAGCTGTTTTTT. The chain recombines TRBV4-3 with TRBJ2-2, with D possibly being TRBD2 (5 bases). Trimming removed 2 bases from V and 6 bases from J, with 7 bases in between. From germline, CDR1 is LGHNA and CDR2 YSLEER. The CDR3 runs 13 residues.

Only a few counts were recorded for this clonotype. The chain is built from TRBV20-1 and TRBJ2-7; tentatively, D is TRBD1 (6 bases). Germline V gene data show CDR1 as DFQATT and CDR2 as SNEGSKA (reference sequence). The CDR3 consists of 16 residues. Trimming cost V 4 bases and J 5 bases, with 24 bases left between them. This chain's CDR3 is CSAITTGQLMEHEQYF. The DNA for the CDR3 is TGCAGTGCTATAACCACCGGACAGCTGATGGAACACGAGCAGTACTTC.

The CDR3 DNA sequence: TGTGCCAGCAGTGCAGGGGAGGGCAATCAGCCCCAGCATTTT. It codes for CASSAGEGNQPQHF. The rearrangement links TRBV2 to TRBJ1-5; D possibly corresponds to TRBD1 (6 bases). V was cut by 4 bases and J by 2 bases, with 9 bases left in between. This CDR3 contains 14 residues. The germline V gene has CDR1 SNHLY and CDR2 FYNNEI.

The V call is TRBV28, the J call TRBJ2-4; D gene unclear. Germline V lookup: CDR1 MDHEN, CDR2 SYDVKM. The CDR3 loop spans 17 amino acids. Trimming stripped 6 bases from V and 0 bases from J, with 18 bases between. CDR3 bases: TGTGCCAGCAGCATGCTAGGACGGCCACAAGCCAAAAACATTCAGTACTTC. Residues: CASSMLGRPQAKNIQYF.

This clonotype was seen a few times. The chain combines TRBV10-2 with TRBJ1-1; 9 bases fit TRBD1. V trimming: 4 bases; J trimming: 4 bases; junction bases outside the gene matches: 7. The CDR3 runs to 15 residues. The germline CDR1 and CDR2 sequences are WSHSY and SAAADI. CDR3 DNA: TGCGCCAGCAGTGCCGGACAGGGGATGGCCACTGAAGCTTTCTTT. Protein sequence: CASSAGQGMATEAFF.

This clonotype was counted only a few times. This sequence joins TRBV6-5 and TRBJ2-7; D is undetermined. This CDR3 region has 13 residues. Trimming pared 1 base from V and 2 bases from J, leaving 6 bases between. The germline CDR1 and CDR2 sequences are MNHEY and SVGAGI. In DNA form, the CDR3 reads TGTGCCAGCAGTTACTTAGGTCCCTACGAGCAGTACTTC. It specifies CASSYLGPYEQYF.

This clonotype has a count of ten or more. The V gene is TRBV7-8, the J gene TRBJ2-5; the match to TRBD1 covers 7 bases. CDR3 length equals 14 residues. Germline CDR1 reads SGHVS; CDR2 reads FQNEAQ. With 3 bases clipped from V and 1 base from J, the junction kept 2 bases outside the gene matches. The CDR3 DNA reads TGTGCCAGCAGCTTCGGGACAGTCCAAGAGACCCAGTACTTC. It yields the protein CASSFGTVQETQYF.

This clonotype came up many times. This chain connects TRBV28 to TRBJ1-3; the D gene is possibly TRBD1 (5 bases). V was trimmed by 2 bases and J by 4 bases, leaving 12 bases between them. This CDR3 spans 15 amino acids. CDR1 and CDR2 from the germline V gene are MDHEN and SYDVKM. The CDR3 here is CASSLAGSNGNTIYF. The CDR3 DNA follows: TGTGCCAGCAGTTTAGCAGGGAGTAACGGAAACACCATATATTTT.

This clonotype occurred a few times. The V call is TRBV5-1, the J call TRBJ2-7; D might be TRBD1 (5 bases). V dropped 0 bases and J dropped 5 bases, with 9 bases sitting between them. The CDR3 runs 13 residues. The germline gives CDR1 SGHRS, CDR2 YFSETQ. The CDR3 loop is CASSLGRADEQYF. In DNA, the CDR3 is TGCGCCAGCAGCTTGGGCAGGGCTGACGAGCAGTACTTC.

In its sample, this clonotype was seen a few times. This chain joins TRBV6-1 and TRBJ1-2, with D unclear. CDR3 length: 13 residues. Trimming removed 1 base from V and 10 bases from J, with 13 bases in between. Germline-derived CDR1 and CDR2 are MNHNS and SASEGT. CDR3 coding DNA: TGTGCCAGCAGTGAAGGGGCGGCGTCGGTCTACACCTTC. Translated: CASSEGAASVYTF.

This sequence joins TRBV7-2 and TRBJ2-1, with 8 bases identical to TRBD2. Looked up from germline, CDR1 is SGHTA and CDR2 is FQGNSA. V lost 1 base, J lost 10 bases, and 9 bases stayed unmatched. This CDR3 comprises 15 residues. The CDR3 reads CASSLVLAGPSEQFF. The CDR3 DNA sequence: TGTGCCAGCAGCTTAGTCTTAGCGGGACCTAGCGAGCAGTTCTTC.

Worth noting for this clonotype: The junction departs from the called germline gene at one end, perhaps through a read error. The J gene is TRBJ2-6, the V gene TRBV11-2; 9 bases agree with TRBD1. Germline assignment: CDR1 SGHAT and CDR2 FQNNGV. There are 18 residues in the CDR3. CDR3 nucleotide sequence: TGTGCCAGCAGCGTCCGGGACAGGGCTCTCTCTGCGGCCAACGTCCTGACTTTC. Residues: CASSVRDRALSAANVLTF.

This clonotype has ten or more counts. The rearrangement uses TRBV7-2 and TRBJ2-2; 9 nucleotides agree with TRBD2. Germline V lookup: CDR1 SGHTA, CDR2 FQGNSA. V lost 6 bases, J lost 2 bases, and 7 bases stayed unmatched. CDR3 length equals 16 residues. The CDR3 region is CASRGISGRNTGELFF. The CDR3, as DNA: TGTGCCAGCAGGGGAATTAGCGGGAGAAACACCGGGGAGCTGTTTTTT.

The table lists this clonotype with many counts. This chain links TRBV30 with TRBJ1-5; the D is unclear. The germline V gene encodes CDR1 GTSNPN and CDR2 SVGIG (reference sequence). This CDR3 region has 12 residues. Trimming removed 4 bases from V and 9 bases from J, with 13 bases in between. CDR3 region: CAWTSPPGPQHF. CDR3 coding DNA: TGTGCCTGGACCAGCCCCCCCGGGCCCCAGCATTTT.

This clonotype has ten or more counts. This chain connects TRBV6-1 to TRBJ2-7; maybe TRBD2 (6 bases). The CDR3 is 15 amino acids. Trimming stripped 5 bases from V and 11 bases from J, with 25 bases between. Per the germline V gene, CDR1 is MNHNS and CDR2 is SASEGT. In DNA, the CDR3 is TGTGCCAGCAGTCCTGGTAGGGACGTGGGACTTGTGGAGTACTTC. This sequence encodes CASSPGRDVGLVEYF.

The chain uses TRBV20-1 and TRBJ2-1; possible D gene TRBD1, 5 bases. Germline V gene sequence: CDR1 DFQATT, CDR2 SNEGSKA (reference sequence). CDR3 size: 13 residues. Trimming took off 0 bases at V and 8 bases at J, with 11 bases between the two ends. CDR3 protein: CSARDPGSHEQFF. CDR3 nucleotide sequence: TGCAGTGCTAGAGATCCAGGGTCCCATGAGCAGTTCTTC.

The sample holds many counts of this clonotype. The chain links TRBV14 to TRBJ2-7, with 8 bases fitting TRBD1. Germline trimming cut 1 base from V and 2 bases from J; bases unmatched to any gene: 7. Germline V gene sequence: CDR1 SGHDN, CDR2 FVKESK. The CDR3 is made up of 16 amino acids. CDR3 loop: CASSQGDRGPPYEQYF. The CDR3 coding sequence is TGTGCCAGCAGCCAAGGAGACAGGGGCCCACCCTACGAGCAGTACTTC.

CDR3 sequence reads: CASSLIVNEQFF. The CDR3 coding sequence is TGTGCCAGCAGCTTAATCGTTAATGAGCAGTTCTTC. The rearrangement uses TRBV12-3 or TRBV12-4 and TRBJ2-1, with D hard to call. Trimming cost V 6 bases and J 7 bases, with 10 bases left between them. The length of the CDR3 is 12 residues.